The rows below give T cell receptor beta chains drawn from one sample of a study of identical twins. In TCRdb, the 5' RACE reads were re-called with MiXCR into one record per CDR3 protein. Of 350,000 to 500,000 distinct CDR3 sequences listed, less than 20% were seen once; the top ten hold 12%. The specimen was naive T cells sorted from blood. The receptor source for this set is a man over 45 in good health. The CDR3 runs from the conserved cysteine through the conserved F or W. The D gene is left open where the match is weak. Size values are once, few and many counts, or a class for expanded clones, and some rows have none.

clone_size j_call d_call v_call cdr3_nt cdr3_aa
many TRBJ2-3 . TRBV5-1 TGCGCCAGCAGCTTGGCCGTCAGATACACAGATACGCAGTATTTT CASSLAVRYTDTQYF
. TRBJ1-1 TRBD1 TRBV20-1 TGCAGTGCTAGAGATTGGGACAGGGGGACTTTGAACACTGAAGCTTTCTTT CSARDWDRGTLNTEAFF
many TRBJ2-3 TRBD2 TRBV4-2 TGTGCCAGCAGCCAAGATCGGGGGGGTAGCACAGATACGCAGTATTTT CASSQDRGGSTDTQYF
. TRBJ2-7 TRBD2 TRBV7-9 TGTGCCAGCAGCTTATGGGCGACTAGCGGCCTCGGTCGCGAGCAGTACTTC CASSLWATSGLGREQYF
. TRBJ1-1 TRBD1 TRBV18 TGTGCCAGCTCACCACGGACAGGTGATAACACTGAAGCTTTCTTT CASSPRTGDNTEAFF
. TRBJ2-2 . TRBV4-2 TGTGCCAGCAGCCAAGATGAGGGAACCGGGGAGCTGTTTTTT CASSQDEGTGELFF
many TRBJ2-7 TRBD2 TRBV20-1 TGCAGTGCTAAGGGACTAGCGGAGATCTACGAGCAGTACTTC CSAKGLAEIYEQYF
many TRBJ1-2 . TRBV5-1 TGCGCCAGCAGCTTGATGATGACAGGCCAGTCTAACTATGGCTACACCTTC CASSLMMTGQSNYGYTF
few TRBJ2-1 . TRBV20-1 TGCAGTGCTCGATCCTACGGTGAGCAGTTCTTC CSARSYGEQFF
. TRBJ2-7 TRBD1 TRBV10-3 TGTGCCATCAGTGACAAACTGACAGGGGGGAACTACGAGCAGTACTTC CAISDKLTGGNYEQYF
many TRBJ1-5 . TRBV4-3 TGCGCCAGCAGCCAAGATGCGGTTAGCAATCAGCCCCAGCATTTT CASSQDAVSNQPQHF
many TRBJ2-2 . TRBV18 TGTGCCAGCTCACCTACAGCTAACACCGGGGAGCTGTTTTTT CASSPTANTGELFF
many TRBJ2-7 TRBD1 TRBV25-1 TGTGCCAGCAGTGGCTTAGGGGCGGGACAGGCCTACGAGCAGTACTTC CASSGLGAGQAYEQYF
many TRBJ1-2 . TRBV4-3 TGCGCCAGCAGCCAAGATGGGGGGCGCAGATCAGGCTACACCTTC CASSQDGGRRSGYTF